These 14 T cell receptor beta chains were sequenced from one sample in a study of control samples from healthy donors and cancer patients. Sequenced by immunoSEQ multiplex PCR; TCRdb stores in-frame clones only, minus some. The sample contains approximately 54,000 clones, almost 90% of which appear only once. The sequenced sample was PBMCs. These receptors came from a man aged 50 to 60 with head and neck cancer.

The chain is built from TRBV5-3 and TRBJ1-4; the D is unclear. TRBV5-3 is classed as an ORF, of uncertain function. The CDR3 spans 15 residues. The V end lost 0 bases, the J end lost 6 bases, and 12 bases lay between the germline ends. This chain's CDR3 is CARSLDARFHEKLFF. The CDR3 bases are TGTGCCAGAAGCTTGGATGCCAGGTTCCATGAAAAACTGTTTTTT.

The rearrangement joins TRBV6-5 to TRBJ2-5; D unclear. Between the trimmed V and J ends, which lost 6 bases and 4 bases, there was a span of 9 bases. The CDR3 has 12 amino acids. Germline CDR1 reads MNHEY; CDR2 reads SVGAGI. The CDR3 DNA follows: TGTGCCAGCAGCCCCATCTCAGAGACCCAGTACTTC. As protein: CASSPISETQYF.

The chain is built from TRBV5-6 and TRBJ2-2; 8 nucleotides match TRBD2. CDR1 and CDR2 (germline): SGHDT, YYEEEE. Trimming took 4 bases from V and 0 from J; bases not matched to a gene: 11. The CDR3 is made up of 18 amino acids. CDR3 region: CASSPAFGRGANTGELFF. Written as DNA, the CDR3 is TGTGCCAGCAGCCCTGCCTTCGGGCGGGGGGCGAACACCGGGGAGCTGTTTTTT.

This chain joins TRBV7-2 and TRBJ2-1; no definite D call. V was clipped by 2 bases and J by 3 bases, with 11 bases between them. The CDR3 is 15 residues long. From germline, CDR1 is SGHTA and CDR2 FQGNSA. CDR3 in DNA: TGTGCCAGCAGCTTATCGACGGCTGACTACAATGAGCAGTTCTTC. Its protein product is CASSLSTADYNEQFF. The variable domain in full, with the rest retrieved from reference TRBV7-2 and TRBJ2-1, is GAGVSQSPSNKVTEKGKDVELRCDPISGHTALYWYRQSLGQGLEFLIYFQGNSAPDKSGLPSDRFSAERTGGSVSTLTIQRTQQEDSAVYLCASSLSTADYNEQFFGPGTRLTVL.

The chain recombines TRBV5-1 with TRBJ1-1; TRBD1 might be the D (6 bases). This CDR3 has 15 residues. The ends were cut back, 0 bases at V and 4 bases at J, with 13 bases in the middle. CDR1 SGHRS and CDR2 YFSETQ come from the germline V gene. The CDR3 region is CASSLAAGAGTEAFF. CDR3 in DNA: TGCGCCAGCAGCTTGGCCGCGGGGGCCGGCACTGAAGCTTTCTTT.

This clone has a handful of counts. V is TRBV6-6 and J is TRBJ1-6; D is unclear. Germline lookup yields CDR1 MNHNY and CDR2 SVGAGI (reference sequence). The CDR3 totals 15 residues. V was trimmed by 4 bases and J by 5 bases, leaving 12 bases between them. The CDR3 region has the DNA TGTGCCAGCAGTTGGGGTGGACTAAATAATTCACCCCTCCACTTT. It yields the protein CASSWGGLNNSPLHF.

V usage is TRBV25-1 and J usage is TRBJ2-2, with D hard to call. Trimming removed 3 bases from V and 4 bases from J, with 9 bases in between. The CDR3 has 14 residues. Looked up from germline, CDR1 is MGHDK and CDR2 is SYGVNS. The CDR3 spells CASSDYPITGELFF. CDR3 coding DNA: TGTGCCAGCAGTGATTACCCCATCACCGGGGAGCTGTTTTTT.

The chain has TRBV12-3 or TRBV12-4 and TRBJ1-2; tentative D call: TRBD1 (6 bases). The CDR3 contains 12 residues. V was clipped by 10 bases and J by 6 bases, with 15 bases between them. CDR3 region: CAIAGGADGYTF. CDR3 DNA sequence: TGTGCCATCGCCGGGGGGGCCGATGGCTACACCTTC.

This clone was seen only a few times. The chain couples TRBV5-1 to TRBJ2-1; D is unresolved. The CDR3 length is 11 residues. Germline loops: CDR1 SGHRS, CDR2 YFSETQ. Trimming shortened V by 0 bases and J by 9 bases, and 4 bases separated the two germline ends. CDR3 bases: TGCGCCAGCAGCTTGGAAAGTGAGCAGTTCTTC. Protein sequence: CASSLESEQFF.

This clone was picked up one time. This rearrangement joins TRBV6-2 or TRBV6-3 to TRBJ1-6; no clear D gene. This CDR3 has 12 residues. The V gene lost 4 bases and the J gene lost 15 bases, with 13 bases spanning the gap. The V gene's germline CDR1 is MNHEY and CDR2 SVGEGT. CDR3 residues: CASSSSSALLHF. CDR3 DNA sequence: TGTGCCAGCAGTTCCTCAAGTGCCCTCCTCCACTTT.

The V call is TRBV7-2, the J call TRBJ1-5; D is unclear. CDR1 and CDR2 (germline): SGHTA, FQGNSA. The CDR3 has 13 amino acids. V shed 5 bases and J shed 5 bases, with 10 bases lying between them. The CDR3 loop is CASSGEADQPQHF. The CDR3 bases are TGTGCCAGCAGCGGCGAAGCTGATCAGCCCCAGCATTTT.

The gene calls are TRBV5-4 and TRBJ2-4; the match to TRBD1 covers 9 bases. The CDR3 loop spans 15 amino acids. V shed 4 bases and J 9 bases; nucleotides not matched to a gene: 11. CDR1 and CDR2 (germline): SGHNT, YYREEE (reference sequence). CDR3 region: CASSTDRGVRTIQYF. The CDR3 bases are TGTGCCAGCAGCACGGACAGGGGCGTAAGAACCATTCAGTACTTC.

This chain connects TRBV30 to TRBJ2-7, with D perhaps TRBD1 or TRBD2 (5 bases each). CDR1 and CDR2 from the germline V gene are GTSNPN and SVGIG (reference sequence). V lost 2 bases, J lost 6 bases, and 14 bases lay in between. This CDR3 region has 13 residues. The CDR3 sequence: CAWSLGTSSEQYF. The DNA of the CDR3 is TGTGCCTGGAGTCTGGGGACCTCGAGCGAGCAGTACTTC.

The chain has TRBV2 and TRBJ2-2, with TRBD2 identical over 14 bases. V dropped 6 bases and J dropped 7; count of bases not matched to a gene: 4. This CDR3 spans 15 amino acids. Germline loops: CDR1 SNHLY, CDR2 FYNNEI. CDR3: CASRGTSGRVGELFF. In DNA form, the CDR3 reads TGTGCCAGCAGGGGGACTAGCGGGAGAGTCGGGGAGCTGTTTTTT.